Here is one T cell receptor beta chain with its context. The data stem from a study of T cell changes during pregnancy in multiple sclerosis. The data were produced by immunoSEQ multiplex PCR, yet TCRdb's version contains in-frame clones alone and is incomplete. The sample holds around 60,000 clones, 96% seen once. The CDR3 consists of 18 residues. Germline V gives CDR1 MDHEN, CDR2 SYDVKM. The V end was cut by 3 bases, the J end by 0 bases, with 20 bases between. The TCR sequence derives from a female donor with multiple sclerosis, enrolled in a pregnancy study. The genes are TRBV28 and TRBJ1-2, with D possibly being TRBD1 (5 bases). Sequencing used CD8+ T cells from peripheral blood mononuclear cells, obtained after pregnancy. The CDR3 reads CASSFDSVTLMANYGYTF. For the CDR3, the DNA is TGTGCCAGCAGTTTCGACAGCGTGACCCTTATGGCTAACTATGGCTACACCTTC.